This T cell receptor beta chain was recovered during a study of cytomegalovirus exposure and HLA in healthy donors. Each of the donors was a healthy bone marrow donor. The study ran its PCR with 60 Vbeta and 13 Jbeta primers. Assay: immunoSEQ multiplex PCR; the TCRdb copy retains only in-frame clones and omits some. The sample yields some 62,000 clones, around 87% seen once. The CDR3 covers 17 residues. The V gene end was trimmed by 1 base and the J gene end by 2 bases; junction bases not matched to a gene: 9. Germline-derived CDR1 and CDR2 are MGHRA and YSYEKL. Concerning this clone: Its specificity is unknown.

Overall study results and limits: Later, an analysis found that common viral pathogens appeared to be linked with several of the most significant clusters. Later examination showed HLA-associated TCR beta chains had greater clonal expansion than equally common others.

Sequencing was done on a sample of PBMCs. The chain uses TRBV4-1 and TRBJ2-7, with 9 bases matching TRBD2. This receptor was obtained from a young man in good health and CMV-seronegative. CDR3 coding DNA: TGCGCCAGCAGCCAAGCCCCCCTCCTAGCGGGGCCCTACGAGCAGTACTTC. Amino acid sequence: CASSQAPLLAGPYEQYF.